What follows are 22 T cell receptor beta chains derived from one specimen sequenced in a study of response to subunit inactivated influenza vaccine. TCRdb passed the RT-PCR reads through MiXCR, listing each CDR3 protein once. The data show around 850,000 distinct CDR3 sequences, around 20% seen once. The source material was PBMCs from blood, sampled 5 days after vaccination. Receptors were obtained from a man in his fifties who received an inactivated influenza vaccine.

This chain joins TRBV4-3 and TRBJ2-2, with no clear D. The length of the CDR3 is 13 residues. With 1 base removed from V and 5 bases from J, the gap between germline ends came to 5 bases. CDR1 and CDR2 (germline): LGHNA, YSLEER. CDR3 residues: CASSQVITGELFF. In DNA form, the CDR3 reads TGCGCCAGCAGCCAAGTTATAACCGGGGAGCTGTTTTTT.

The chain uses TRBV5-1 and TRBJ2-3, with D perhaps matching TRBD2 (6 bases). V was trimmed by 2 bases and J by 2 bases, leaving 12 bases between them. Germline V gene sequence: CDR1 SGHRS, CDR2 YFSETQ. This CDR3 has 15 amino acids. The CDR3 DNA follows: TGCGCCAGCAGCTTAGGCGGGGCCACCACAGATACGCAGTATTTT. As protein: CASSLGGATTDTQYF.

J is TRBJ2-7 and V is TRBV11-2, with 7 positions matching TRBD1. The CDR3 sequence is 15 residues long. V was clipped by 1 base and J by 3 bases; unmatched bases: 6. Germline loops: CDR1 SGHAT, CDR2 FQNNGV. As DNA, the CDR3 is TGTGCCAGCAGCTTAGGAACAGGGGCTGACTACGAGCAGTACTTC. Protein product: CASSLGTGADYEQYF.

The CDR3: CASSLEQGDEQYF. CDR3 sequence (DNA): TGTGCCAGCAGTTTGGAACAGGGTGACGAGCAGTACTTC. The V and J genes are TRBV27 and TRBJ2-7, with D maybe TRBD1 (6 bases). The CDR3 is made up of 13 amino acids. Between the trimmed V and J ends, which lost 3 bases and 5 bases, there was a span of 11 bases. Germline V gene data show CDR1 as MNHEY and CDR2 as SMNVEV (reference sequence).

This clonotype was recorded a few times. This chain joins TRBV24-1 and TRBJ2-1, with no clear D. CDR1 KGHDR and CDR2 SFDVKD come from the germline V gene. The germline V and J ends were trimmed by 5 bases and 6 bases, with 16 bases remaining between them. The CDR3 loop spans 15 amino acids. The chain's CDR3 is CATSAQPMSANEQFF. In DNA form, the CDR3 reads TGTGCCACCAGTGCCCAGCCCATGTCCGCCAATGAGCAGTTCTTC.

The chain joins TRBV30 to TRBJ2-1, with D uncertain. V was trimmed by 3 bases and J by 7 bases, leaving 10 bases between them. CDR1 and CDR2 (germline): GTSNPN, SVGIG (reference sequence). The CDR3 is 12 residues long. Here the CDR3 reads CAWSDGRNEQFF. The CDR3 coding sequence is TGTGCCTGGAGCGACGGGCGGAATGAGCAGTTCTTC. Based on the CDR3 plus reference TRBV30 and TRBJ2-1, the full variable domain is SQTIHQWPATLVQPVGSPLSLECTVEGTSNPNLYWYRQAAGRGLQLLFYSVGIGQISSEVPQNLSASRPQDRQFILSSKKLLLSDSGFYLCAWSDGRNEQFFGPGTRLTVL.

The V and J genes are TRBV27 and TRBJ2-6; 9 positions agree with TRBD1. Trimming took 5 bases from V and 4 from J; bases not matched to a gene: 9. Germline lookup yields CDR1 MNHEY and CDR2 SMNVEV (reference sequence). This CDR3 contains 17 residues. The CDR3 DNA follows: TGTGCCAGCAGTCAAGGGACAGGGTTCGGGGGGGCCAACGTCCTGACTTTC. This sequence encodes CASSQGTGFGGANVLTF.

This clonotype was seen a handful of times. The chain couples TRBV7-9 to TRBJ2-1; 13 nucleotides agree with TRBD2. In germline, CDR1 is SEHNR, CDR2 FQNEAQ (reference sequence). V lost 3 bases to trimming and J lost 11 bases; unmatched junction nucleotides: 7. CDR3 length: 15 residues. The chain's CDR3 is CASSFYQLAGGKQFF. The CDR3 coding sequence is TGTGCCAGCAGCTTTTATCAACTAGCGGGGGGGAAGCAGTTCTTC.

This clonotype was seen a handful of times. This chain links TRBV7-8 with TRBJ2-3, with 7 bases fitting TRBD2. Trimming removed 3 bases from V and 0 bases from J; junction bases left unmatched: 9. The CDR3 totals 17 residues. Germline lookup yields CDR1 SGHVS and CDR2 FQNEAQ. The CDR3 bases are TGTGCCAGCAGCTTTAGAAGACTAGCAGCTAGCACAGATACGCAGTATTTT. It codes for CASSFRRLAASTDTQYF.

This clonotype has more than one count but fewer than ten. The rearrangement links TRBV6-6 to TRBJ1-1; tentative D call: TRBD1 (5 bases). The germline V gene has CDR1 MNHNY and CDR2 SVGAGI (reference sequence). Trimming left V 2 bases short and J 3 bases short, with 7 bases between. This CDR3 region has 13 residues. The CDR3 loop reads CASSYVGDTEAFF. In nucleotides, the CDR3 is TGTGCCAGCAGTTACGTAGGGGACACTGAAGCTTTCTTT.

This clonotype was seen a handful of times. This rearrangement joins TRBV6-5 to TRBJ2-4; D is uncertain. Trimming cost V 4 bases and J 0 bases, with 10 bases left between them. The CDR3 is made up of 15 amino acids. Germline CDR1 MNHEY, CDR2 SVGAGI. The CDR3 coding sequence is TGTGCCAGCAGTTCCCCGGACCTAGCCAAAAACATTCAGTACTTC. Its protein product is CASSSPDLAKNIQYF.

The chain links TRBV20-1 to TRBJ2-1; the match to TRBD2 covers 8 bases. CDR1 is DFQATT and CDR2 is SNEGSKA in the germline V gene (reference sequence). The ends lost 4 bases at V and 4 bases at J; junction bases unmatched: 6. The CDR3 length is 14 residues. Here the CDR3 reads CSAMFGTSYNEQFF. The CDR3, as DNA: TGCAGTGCTATGTTTGGGACTAGTTACAATGAGCAGTTCTTC.

This clonotype was seen a few times. The chain has TRBV6-2 or TRBV6-3 and TRBJ1-1, with 11 nucleotides matching TRBD1. The CDR3 has 15 residues. Germline lookup yields CDR1 MNHEY and CDR2 SVGEGT. V was clipped by 2 bases and J by 4 bases; unmatched bases: 3. CDR3 amino acids: CASSYGTGGGTEAFF. The DNA of the CDR3 is TGTGCCAGCAGTTACGGGACAGGGGGAGGCACTGAAGCTTTCTTT.

This chain connects TRBV4-3 to TRBJ2-7; the match to TRBD2 covers 10 bases. The CDR3 has 15 residues. The J segment lost 6 bases and the V segment lost 2 bases, leaving 7 bases of the junction unmatched. Germline V CDR1 and CDR2: LGHNA, YSLEER. The CDR3 is CASSQLAGVNAEQYF. The CDR3 DNA is TGCGCCAGCAGCCAACTAGCGGGAGTTAACGCCGAGCAGTACTTC.

This clonotype was observed many times. The gene calls are TRBV7-9 and TRBJ1-5, with D possibly being TRBD1 (6 bases). V lost 1 base to trimming and J lost 2 bases, with 15 bases between them. The CDR3 is 17 amino acids. Looked up from germline, CDR1 is SEHNR and CDR2 is FQNEAQ (reference sequence). In nucleotides, the CDR3 is TGTGCCAGCAGCTTAGTTCAGGGGCCTTCGGGCAATCAGCCCCAGCATTTT. Amino acid sequence: CASSLVQGPSGNQPQHF.

The V gene is TRBV10-3, the J gene TRBJ1-2, with unresolved D. Trimming left V 6 bases short and J 1 base short, with 18 bases between. The CDR3 sequence is 16 residues long. Per the germline V gene, CDR1 is ENHRY and CDR2 is SYGVKD. The DNA of the CDR3 is TGTGCCATCAGCCGGCTTGTAGGCGGGATTAACTATGGCTACACCTTC. It translates to CAISRLVGGINYGYTF.

This clonotype was counted only a few times. The rearrangement joins TRBV29-1 to TRBJ2-5, with no clear D. Germline V gives CDR1 SQVTM, CDR2 ANQGSEA. With 6 bases removed from V and 5 bases from J, the gap between germline ends came to 7 bases. This CDR3 has 10 residues. CDR3 region: CSVVYETQYF. In nucleotides, the CDR3 is TGCAGCGTAGTGTACGAGACCCAGTACTTC. The full variable domain, with the rest looked up from reference TRBV29-1 and TRBJ2-5, is SAVISQKPSRDICQRGTSLTIQCQVDSQVTMMFWYRQQPGQSLTLIATANQGSEATYESGFVIDKFPISRPNLTFSTLTVSNMSPEDSSIYLCSVVYETQYFGPGTRLLVL.

This clonotype was found many times. The CDR3 DNA reads TGCAGCGTTCTTACCTCATACTACGAGCAGTACTTC. This encodes CSVLTSYYEQYF. J is TRBJ2-7 and V is TRBV29-1; D ambiguous. This CDR3 is built from 12 residues. Germline V gives CDR1 SQVTM, CDR2 ANQGSEA. The V end lost 5 bases, the J end lost 3 bases, and 11 bases lay between the germline ends.

The V gene is TRBV5-1, the J gene TRBJ2-7; TRBD2 aligns across 8 bases. The CDR3 totals 14 residues. Unmatched junction bases numbered 4, after V lost 0 bases and J lost 5 bases. Per germline, CDR1 SGHRS and CDR2 YFSETQ. The CDR3 region has the DNA TGCGCCAGCAGCTTGGGGTCGGGACTAGACGAGCAGTACTTC. This encodes CASSLGSGLDEQYF.

This clonotype was seen more than once but under ten times. V usage is TRBV6-1 and J usage is TRBJ2-2, with D tentatively TRBD2 (7 bases). The CDR3 runs to 15 residues. Trimming took off 10 bases at V and 5 bases at J, with 20 bases between the two ends. Germline V gene sequence: CDR1 MNHNS, CDR2 SASEGT. The CDR3 DNA reads as TGTGCCACCTCCCGGGGGGCGAGAGCGACCGGGGAGCTGTTTTTT. This sequence encodes CATSRGARATGELFF.

The V gene is TRBV5-5, the J gene TRBJ1-5; unclear D gene. The germline V and J ends were trimmed by 2 bases and 1 base, with 10 bases remaining between them. The CDR3 extends over 15 amino acids. CDR1 and CDR2 (germline): SGHKS, YYEKEE (reference sequence). The CDR3 DNA reads as TGTGCCAGCAGCTTCGCGGGCCTCAGCAATCAGCCCCAGCATTTT. It encodes CASSFAGLSNQPQHF. The whole variable domain, filled in from reference TRBV5-5 and TRBJ1-5, reads DAGVTQSPTHLIKTRGQQVTLRCSPISGHKSVSWYQQVLGQGPQFIFQYYEKEERGRGNFPDRFSARQFPNYSSELNVNALLLGDSALYLCASSFAGLSNQPQHFGDGTRLSIL.

The CDR3 sequence: CTLCRGRGVETQYF. The CDR3 DNA reads as TGTACCCTATGCCGGGGGCGCGGCGTAGAGACCCAGTACTTC. The rearrangement links TRBV7-2 to TRBJ2-5; D is tentatively TRBD1 or TRBD2 (6 bases each). Trimming took off 11 bases at V and 4 bases at J, with 20 bases between the two ends. CDR3 size: 14 residues. Germline lookup yields CDR1 SGHTA and CDR2 FQGNSA.